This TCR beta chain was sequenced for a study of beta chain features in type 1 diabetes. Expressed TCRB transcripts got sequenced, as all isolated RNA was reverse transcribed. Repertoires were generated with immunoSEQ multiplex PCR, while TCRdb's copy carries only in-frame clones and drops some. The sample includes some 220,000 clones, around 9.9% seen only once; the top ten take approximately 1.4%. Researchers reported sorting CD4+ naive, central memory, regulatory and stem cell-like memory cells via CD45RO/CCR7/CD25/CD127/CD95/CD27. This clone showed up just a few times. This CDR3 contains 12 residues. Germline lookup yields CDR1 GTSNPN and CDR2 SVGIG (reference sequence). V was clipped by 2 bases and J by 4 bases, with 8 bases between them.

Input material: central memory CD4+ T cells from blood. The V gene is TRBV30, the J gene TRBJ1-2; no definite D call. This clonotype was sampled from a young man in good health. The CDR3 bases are TGTGCCTGGAGTTTGAGCTCCTATGGCTACACCTTC. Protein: CAWSLSSYGYTF.